This T cell receptor (beta chain) originates from a study of blood T cells in healthy people across ages (dated by TCRdb to the mid-2010s). About the investigation overall: In model experiments, template switching captured roughly one uniquely barcoded TCR beta cDNA molecule for every two T cells. To track age-related changes in TCR beta repertoire diversity, the study relied on deep sequencing normalized with unique cDNA molecular identifiers. The donors were split into four age groups: young (average around 15 years), middle-aged (around 40), aged (approximately 60) and long-lived (over 75). Two additional independent replicas of 1 million unique cDNA reads from the same blood draw were analyzed for two donors (one aged 18 to 30 and one aged 80 or older). To avoid experimental bias, donors of different ages were distributed randomly across sequencing lanes. Study-wide findings and limitations: Compared with the aged group, the long-lived group had more naive CD4+ T cells, fewer expanded clones and increased TCR diversity, suggesting age selection. Donor CMV infection status was unknown, potentially confounding age-related changes in expanded clonotypes. Conclusive comparison of naive and antigen-experienced compartments was prevented by the profiling of bulk unsorted PBMCs. Observed TCR beta diversity correlated strongly with the percentage of naive T cells measured by flow cytometry. Estimates of total diversity from one million sequenced T cells were regarded as lower bounds and underestimates. Observed TCR beta diversity per million T cells fell roughly linearly with age, and a significant reduction was already apparent by age around 44.

On this clonotype: The clone's antigen remains unknown. Base quality data are lacking; no much larger clone is found one base away.

Its CDR3 holds 16 amino acids, cysteine through phenylalanine. The sequence is cut down to CDR3 DNA, 48 bases in frame from base 1. CDR1 and CDR2 (MDHEN, SYDVKM) derive from the germline V gene. V is reduced by 0 bases and J by 3 bases, leaving a spacing of 12 bases between them. The donors were roughly 38 Caucasian individuals from Russia, aged 6 to 90 years, who were systemically healthy. Each donor gave approximately 10 milliliters of peripheral blood, collected into EDTA-treated Vacutainer tubes. PBMCs were isolated by Ficoll-Paque density-gradient centrifugation, with at least 6 million obtained per sample. Trizol reagent was used to extract total RNA from the PBMCs, yielding at least 6 micrograms per sample. Naive CD45RAhigh/CD27high T cell percentages were measured by flow cytometry on a PBMC aliquot from every donor. The library was produced with 5' RACE. Sequencing relied on an Illumina HiSeq 2500. A second about 7 to 12 cycle PCR used a sample-barcoded 5' primer and a J-beta primer mix. A template-switch 5' adaptor carrying 12 random nucleotides introduced a unique molecular identifier onto each TCR beta cDNA molecule. At least 2.5 million CDR3-containing paired-end reads were obtained from each sample. All of the RNA was converted into first-strand cDNA using the Mint cDNA synthesis kit, with a TRBC-specific oligonucleotide serving as the primer. Following uracil-DNA glycosylase treatment, a first 18-cycle PCR with universal primers M1SS and BC2_uni_R was performed on all cDNA. For the original study's pipeline: Normalization of each sample was performed by random selection of 1 million high-quality reads, each carrying a distinct molecular identifier. Instead of being binned into consensus sequences, reads with shared molecular identifiers were discarded. MiTCR, with a Q25 quality threshold and the strictest error-elimination algorithm, was used for CDR3 identification, clonotype clustering and error correction. A nonparametric unseen species model using Euler transformation provided a lower-bound estimate of total TCR beta diversity. The public reads were reanalyzed by TCRdb: fastp trimming at Q25, MiXCR alignment, in-frame beta chains only. Each CDR3 protein appears once, grouped with its most common genes and DNA. What appears here as the V and J calls and clone size reflects TCRdb's work, not the paper's. For this sample there are 850,000 to 1,000,000 distinct CDR3 sequences; roughly half appear just once. The ten largest account for around 21% of the sample.

The TCR comes from a woman aged 55-69 years in good health. Material for sequencing was blood. The chain couples TRBV28 to TRBJ1-5, with no reliable assignment of the D segment. The DNA sequence is TGTGCCAGCAGTTTATGGTCCAGACCCTCCAATCAGCCCCAGCATTTT. Protein translation: CASSLWSRPSNQPQHF.